This TCR beta chain appears in the sequencing data of a study of T cells in localized non-small cell lung cancer. Clones were sequenced by immunoSEQ multiplex PCR, and TCRdb holds only the in-frame ones, with some missing. This sample carries some 900 clones, roughly a sixth of them seen once, and the ten largest clones take less than 20%. By share, this clone ranks as medium-sized. Trimming took 0 bases from V and 6 from J, leaving 6 bases between them. The CDR3 contains 13 residues. CDR1 is MGHRA, CDR2 YSYEKL, per germline. This sequence joins TRBV4-1 and TRBJ1-5; no firm D call. The sample consisted of lung tumor tissue, taken before any cancer treatment. The clonotype comes from a female donor of 60 years or more with stage I squamous cell lung carcinoma. CDR3 residues: CASSQEGFQPQHF. The CDR3 bases are TGCGCCAGCAGCCAAGAAGGGTTTCAGCCCCAGCATTTT.